The 22 T cell receptor beta chains given below trace back to one sample, sequenced in a study of cytomegalovirus exposure and HLA in healthy donors. In the PCR, 60 Vbeta and 13 Jbeta primers were used. The repertoire was sequenced with immunoSEQ multiplex PCR; TCRdb's copy has only in-frame clones and lacks some. The sample comprises roughly 150,000 clones, approximately 80% of which are singletons, and around 15% rests with the top ten. The sequencing sample was made of PBMCs. Every receptor here comes from a woman in her thirties or forties in good health and CMV-seronegative.

V gene TRBV6-6 combines with J gene TRBJ1-1; D remains ambiguous. V lost 7 bases and J 6 bases, leaving 12 bases between the germline ends. The CDR3 runs 12 residues. CDR1 and CDR2 from the germline V gene are MNHNY and SVGAGI (reference sequence). The CDR3: CASTDGVAEAFF. The CDR3 DNA reads TGTGCCAGCACCGACGGGGTGGCTGAAGCTTTCTTT.

A note on this clone: Within the sample, other DNA sequences also encode this same CDR3. This sequence joins TRBV5-1 and TRBJ2-5, with 7 positions matching TRBD2. With 4 bases clipped from V and 3 bases from J, the junction kept 3 bases outside the gene matches. Germline V gene lookup returns CDR1 SGHRS and CDR2 YFSETQ. The CDR3 is 13 residues long. CDR3 residues: CASSLGGEETQYF. The CDR3 nucleotides are TGCGCCAGCAGCCTGGGGGGGGAAGAGACCCAGTACTTC.

This clone was observed a handful of times. V gene TRBV28 combines with J gene TRBJ1-4; no firm D call. Between the trimmed V and J ends, which lost 1 base and 8 bases, there was a span of 14 bases. Germline CDR1 is MDHEN and CDR2 is SYDVKM. The CDR3 consists of 15 residues. This CDR3 reads CASSLSLGIGEKLFF. CDR3 bases: TGTGCCAGCAGTTTATCGTTGGGCATAGGCGAAAAACTGTTTTTT.

The chain links TRBV4-3 to TRBJ2-6; TRBD2 might be the D (6 bases). CDR1 and CDR2 (germline): LGHNA, YSLEER. The CDR3 contains 17 residues. V was clipped by 1 base and J by 0 bases, with 10 bases between them. DNA for the CDR3: TGCGCCAGCAGCCAAGTTCTCGGGAGCTCTGGGGCCAACGTCCTGACTTTC. Residues: CASSQVLGSSGANVLTF.

V gene TRBV4-1 combines with J gene TRBJ2-5, with D tentatively TRBD1 (5 bases). The V end was cut by 5 bases, the J end by 4 bases, with 11 bases between. The CDR3 runs 13 residues. CDR1 is MGHRA, CDR2 YSYEKL, per germline. The CDR3 coding sequence is TGCGCCAGCAGCGAAAACAGGTTAGAGACCCAGTACTTC. Its protein is CASSENRLETQYF.

This chain joins TRBV11-2 and TRBJ2-4; TRBD1 agrees at 9 bases. Germline-derived CDR1 and CDR2 are SGHAT and FQNNGV. V lost 3 bases, J lost 9 bases, and 6 bases stayed unmatched. The length of the CDR3 is 14 residues. CDR3 DNA: TGTGCCAGCAGCTTGCGGACAGGGGAGAGCATTCAGTACTTC. The encoded protein is CASSLRTGESIQYF.

V and J are TRBV19 and TRBJ1-1; perhaps TRBD1 as D (5 bases). Trimming cost V 5 bases and J 5 bases, with 12 bases left between them. This CDR3 has 13 amino acids. Germline assignment: CDR1 LNHDA and CDR2 SQIVND (reference sequence). CDR3 bases: TGTGCCAGTAGTGAACAGGTCGGGACTGAAGCTTTCTTT. This translates into CASSEQVGTEAFF.

The V call is TRBV2, the J call TRBJ1-1, with D perhaps TRBD1 (5 bases). V gave up 6 bases and J gave up 0 bases, with 8 bases separating them. Germline V gives CDR1 SNHLY, CDR2 FYNNEI. This CDR3 is 13 amino acids long. As DNA, the CDR3 is TGTGCCAGCAGCACAGGACTGAACACTGAAGCTTTCTTT. It specifies CASSTGLNTEAFF.

This clone was seen only a few times. The chain employs TRBV19 and TRBJ1-3; no firm D call. The CDR3 is made up of 12 amino acids. V was pared by 6 bases and J by 7 bases, with 10 bases between. The germline CDR1 and CDR2 sequences are LNHDA and SQIVND (reference sequence). The CDR3 bases are TGTGCCAGTAGCAGACATCGGAACACCATATATTTT. It specifies CASSRHRNTIYF.

The rearrangement links TRBV5-1 to TRBJ2-4; 9 nucleotides match TRBD1. From germline, CDR1 is SGHRS and CDR2 YFSETQ. The CDR3 contains 14 residues. V trimming: 3 bases; J trimming: 7 bases; junction bases outside the gene matches: 5. CDR3 amino acids: CASSWSGQGNIQYF. The CDR3 DNA reads as TGCGCCAGCAGCTGGTCAGGACAGGGGAACATTCAGTACTTC.

This clone turned up a few times. This rearrangement joins TRBV5-8 to TRBJ1-3; possible D gene TRBD1, 5 bases. With 4 bases removed from V and 3 bases from J, the gap between germline ends came to 14 bases. The CDR3 contains 15 residues. Germline V gives CDR1 SGHTS, CDR2 YDEGEE. CDR3 protein: CASSRDLLGGNTIYF. The CDR3 DNA is TGTGCCAGCAGCCGGGACTTATTGGGTGGAAACACCATATATTTT.

V usage is TRBV5-5 and J usage is TRBJ2-7; D might be TRBD2 (6 bases). Per the germline V gene, CDR1 is SGHKS and CDR2 is YYEKEE (reference sequence). V lost 2 bases and J lost 2, with 17 bases in between. The CDR3 is 16 residues long. The CDR3, as DNA: TGTGCCAGCAGCTTCGGCGGGGATAGGGGAACCTACGAGCAGTACTTC. Its translation: CASSFGGDRGTYEQYF.

The genes are TRBV4-3 and TRBJ2-2; the match to TRBD1 covers 9 bases. Trimming took 2 bases from V and 13 from J; bases not matched to a gene: 8. In germline, CDR1 is LGHNA, CDR2 YSLEER. This CDR3 comprises 14 residues. Here the CDR3 reads CASSQSPGQGGLFF. CDR3 coding DNA: TGCGCCAGCAGCCAATCACCGGGACAGGGTGGGCTGTTTTTT.

This chain uses TRBV19 with TRBJ2-7, with D maybe TRBD1 (6 bases). The CDR3 consists of 14 residues. V shed 7 bases and J shed 6 bases, with 19 bases lying between them. Germline V lookup: CDR1 LNHDA, CDR2 SQIVND (reference sequence). DNA of the CDR3: TGTGCCAGTACGCCCAGAGGGGGTTTGGGCGAGCAGTACTTC. It encodes CASTPRGGLGEQYF. The full variable domain, rest sourced from reference TRBV19 and TRBJ2-7, is DGGITQSPKYLFRKEGQNVTLSCEQNLNHDAMYWYRQDPGQGLRLIYYSQIVNDFQKGDIAEGYSVSREKKESFPLTVTSAQKNPTAFYLCASTPRGGLGEQYFGPGTRLTVT.

The chain recombines TRBV2 with TRBJ2-5, with D perhaps TRBD2 (6 bases). Trimming shortened V by 7 bases and J by 3 bases, and 15 bases separated the two germline ends. This CDR3 has 14 residues. Germline CDR1 SNHLY, CDR2 FYNNEI. The CDR3 reads CASTNAPGEETQYF. The DNA of the CDR3 is TGTGCCAGCACCAATGCCCCGGGAGAAGAGACCCAGTACTTC.

This sequence joins TRBV2 and TRBJ2-5; perhaps TRBD1 as D (5 bases). Germline-derived CDR1 and CDR2 are SNHLY and FYNNEI. The CDR3 runs to 14 residues. Deletions cut 5 bases from V and 3 bases from J, with 13 bases between. CDR3 coding DNA: TGTGCCAGCAGTTGGACCTTAGGGGAAGAGACCCAGTACTTC. Protein product: CASSWTLGEETQYF.

This rearrangement joins TRBV4-3 to TRBJ2-2; 10 nucleotides agree with TRBD2. The CDR3 consists of 18 residues. V was pared by 0 bases and J by 5 bases, with 9 bases of the junction left unmatched. Per the germline V gene, CDR1 is LGHNA and CDR2 is YSLEER. For the CDR3, the DNA is TGCGCCAGCAGCCAAGATGCTAGCGGGAGTTCTGTTACCGGGGAGCTGTTTTTT. It is translated as CASSQDASGSSVTGELFF.

The chain uses TRBV11-3 and TRBJ2-6, with D possibly being TRBD1 (6 bases). V was trimmed by 4 bases and J by 3 bases, leaving 19 bases between them. The CDR3 totals 18 residues. In germline, CDR1 is SGHNT, CDR2 YENEEA. The CDR3 is CASSSQGFIWDGANVLTF. The CDR3 DNA reads as TGTGCCAGCAGCTCTCAGGGGTTTATCTGGGATGGGGCCAACGTCCTGACTTTC.

This clone was counted between two and nine times. The chain is built from TRBV11-3 and TRBJ2-3; tentative D call: TRBD1 (5 bases). The V end lost 5 bases, the J end lost 5 bases, and 14 bases lay between the germline ends. The CDR3 is made up of 14 amino acids. Germline V gives CDR1 SGHNT, CDR2 YENEEA. CDR3 sequence: CASSTGRLGDTQYF. Here the CDR3 DNA reads TGTGCCAGCAGCACAGGCCGGCTTGGAGATACGCAGTATTTT.

The chain links TRBV28 to TRBJ2-7; TRBD2 might be the D (6 bases). Germline lookup yields CDR1 MDHEN and CDR2 SYDVKM. V dropped 7 bases and J dropped 2 bases, with 15 bases sitting between them. The CDR3 is made up of 14 amino acids. This chain's CDR3 is CASKMVADAYEQYF. For the CDR3, the DNA is TGTGCCAGCAAGATGGTAGCGGACGCCTACGAGCAGTACTTC.

In its sample, this clone was seen a few times. The chain links TRBV10-1 to TRBJ2-5, with 7 nucleotides matching TRBD1. Germline assignment: CDR1 WNHNN and CDR2 SYGVQD (reference sequence). The CDR3 is 13 amino acids. V dropped 2 bases and J dropped 7; count of bases not matched to a gene: 4. CDR3 sequence: CASSEGTARTQYF. The CDR3 DNA reads TGCGCCAGCAGTGAGGGGACAGCGAGGACCCAGTACTTC.

V gene TRBV11-1 combines with J gene TRBJ2-3, with 14 positions matching TRBD2. The CDR3 has 17 amino acids. Germline V gene lookup returns CDR1 SGHAT and CDR2 FQDESV (reference sequence). J was trimmed by 4 bases and V by 5 bases; bases with no gene match: 8. The CDR3, as DNA: TGTGCCAGCAGCCGTTGGAGGGGACTAGCGGGAGCAGATACGCAGTATTTT. Translated: CASSRWRGLAGADTQYF.